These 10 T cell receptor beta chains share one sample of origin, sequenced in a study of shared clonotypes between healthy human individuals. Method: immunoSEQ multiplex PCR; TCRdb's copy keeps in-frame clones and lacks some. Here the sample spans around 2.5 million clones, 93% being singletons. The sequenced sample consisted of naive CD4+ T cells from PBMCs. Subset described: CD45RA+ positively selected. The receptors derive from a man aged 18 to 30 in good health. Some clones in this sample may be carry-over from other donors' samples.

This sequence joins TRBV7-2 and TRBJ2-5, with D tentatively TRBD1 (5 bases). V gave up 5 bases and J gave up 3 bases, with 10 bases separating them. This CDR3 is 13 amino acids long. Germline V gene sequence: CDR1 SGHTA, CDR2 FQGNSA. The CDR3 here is CASSRVREETQYF. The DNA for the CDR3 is TGTGCCAGCAGCCGCGTCAGGGAAGAGACCCAGTACTTC.

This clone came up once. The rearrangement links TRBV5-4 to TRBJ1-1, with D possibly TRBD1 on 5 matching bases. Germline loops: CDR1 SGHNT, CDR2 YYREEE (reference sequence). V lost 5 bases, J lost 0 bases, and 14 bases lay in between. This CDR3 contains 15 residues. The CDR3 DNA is TGTGCCAGCAGGATAGGAGGGGTTATGAACACTGAAGCTTTCTTT. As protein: CASRIGGVMNTEAFF.

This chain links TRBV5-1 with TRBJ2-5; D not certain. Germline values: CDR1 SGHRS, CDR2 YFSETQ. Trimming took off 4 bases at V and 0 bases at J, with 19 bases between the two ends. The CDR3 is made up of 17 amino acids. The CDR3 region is CASSQGTAVTYQETQYF. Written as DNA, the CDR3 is TGCGCCAGCAGCCAAGGAACAGCCGTAACGTACCAAGAGACCCAGTACTTC.

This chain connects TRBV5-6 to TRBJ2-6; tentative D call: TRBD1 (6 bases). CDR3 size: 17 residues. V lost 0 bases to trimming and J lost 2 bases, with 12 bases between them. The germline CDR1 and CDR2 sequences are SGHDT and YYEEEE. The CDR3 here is CASSLAWAGAGANVLTF. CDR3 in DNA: TGTGCCAGCAGCTTGGCCTGGGCAGGGGCTGGGGCCAACGTCCTGACTTTC.

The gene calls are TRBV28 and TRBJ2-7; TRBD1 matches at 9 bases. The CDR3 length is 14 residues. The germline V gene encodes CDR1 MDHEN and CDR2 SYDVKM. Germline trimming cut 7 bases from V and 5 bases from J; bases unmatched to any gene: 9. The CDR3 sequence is CASTPRQGVDEQYF. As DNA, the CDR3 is TGTGCCAGCACCCCTCGACAGGGGGTTGACGAGCAGTACTTC.

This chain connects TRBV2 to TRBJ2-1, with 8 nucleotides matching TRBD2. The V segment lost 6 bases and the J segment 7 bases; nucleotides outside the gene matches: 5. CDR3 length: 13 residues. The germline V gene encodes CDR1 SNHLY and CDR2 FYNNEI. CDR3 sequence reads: CASRAGVSNEQFF. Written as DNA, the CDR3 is TGTGCCAGCAGAGCGGGAGTTTCGAATGAGCAGTTCTTC.

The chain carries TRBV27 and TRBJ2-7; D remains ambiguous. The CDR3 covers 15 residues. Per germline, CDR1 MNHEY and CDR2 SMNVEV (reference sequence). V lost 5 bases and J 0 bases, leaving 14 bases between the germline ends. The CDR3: CASSASGRPSYEQYF. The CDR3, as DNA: TGTGCCAGCAGTGCTTCCGGGCGCCCCTCCTACGAGCAGTACTTC.

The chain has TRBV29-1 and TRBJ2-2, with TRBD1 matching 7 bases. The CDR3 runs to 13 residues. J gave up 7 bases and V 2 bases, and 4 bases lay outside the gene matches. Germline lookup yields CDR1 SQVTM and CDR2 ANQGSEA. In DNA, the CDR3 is TGCAGCGTTGAACCCCACAGGGGCGGGGAGCTGTTTTTT. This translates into CSVEPHRGGELFF.

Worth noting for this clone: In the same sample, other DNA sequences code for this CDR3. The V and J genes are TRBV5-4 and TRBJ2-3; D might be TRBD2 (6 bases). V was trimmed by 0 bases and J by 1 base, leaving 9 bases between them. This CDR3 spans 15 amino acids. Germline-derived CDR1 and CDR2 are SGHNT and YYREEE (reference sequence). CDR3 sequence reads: CASSLGGAGTDTQYF. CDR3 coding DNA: TGTGCCAGCAGCTTGGGCGGGGCTGGCACAGATACGCAGTATTTT.

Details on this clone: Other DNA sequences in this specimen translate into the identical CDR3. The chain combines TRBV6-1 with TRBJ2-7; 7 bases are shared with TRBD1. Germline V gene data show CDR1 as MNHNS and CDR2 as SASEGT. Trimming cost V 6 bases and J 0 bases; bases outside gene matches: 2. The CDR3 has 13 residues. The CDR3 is CASSRQGSYEQYF. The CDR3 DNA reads TGTGCCAGCAGCCGACAGGGCTCCTACGAGCAGTACTTC.